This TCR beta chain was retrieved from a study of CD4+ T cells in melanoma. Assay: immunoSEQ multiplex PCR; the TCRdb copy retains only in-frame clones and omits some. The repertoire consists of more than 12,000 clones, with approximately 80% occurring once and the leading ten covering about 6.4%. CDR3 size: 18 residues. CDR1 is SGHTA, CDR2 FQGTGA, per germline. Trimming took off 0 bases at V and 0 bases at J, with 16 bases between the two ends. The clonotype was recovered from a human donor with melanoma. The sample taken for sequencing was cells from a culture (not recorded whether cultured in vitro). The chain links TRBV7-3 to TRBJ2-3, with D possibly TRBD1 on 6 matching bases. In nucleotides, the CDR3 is TGTGCCAGCAGCTTAACGGGAACAGGGTCTTGGAGCACAGATACGCAGTATTTT. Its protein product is CASSLTGTGSWSTDTQYF.